The T cell receptor (beta chain) described here comes from a study of identical twins. Overall study findings and caveats: The degree of excess twin sharing was weaker in beta out-of-frame sequences.

J was trimmed by 3 bases and V by 3 bases; bases with no gene match: 7. The V gene's germline CDR1 is DFQATT and CDR2 SNEGSKA (reference sequence). The CDR3 sequence is 15 residues long. This clonotype was recorded many times. Its target is not known. cDNA molecules carried unique molecular identifiers, and template switching added a universal primer site. MiXCR, applied by TCRdb to the 5' RACE reads, yields one record per CDR3 protein. The sample consists of about 570,000 distinct CDR3 sequences, 9.6% of them appearing once. Only healthy Caucasians were included as donors. The sample also formed part of further work on yellow fever vaccine responses in identical twins.

This rearrangement joins TRBV20-1 to TRBJ2-3, with 9 bases identical to TRBD2. This receptor was obtained from a woman under 30 in good health. The sequenced sample was PBMCs. The CDR3 loop is CSASAWREGTDTQYF. CDR3 DNA: TGCAGTGCTAGTGCCTGGCGGGAGGGGACAGATACGCAGTATTTT.